The present TCR beta chain was sequenced within a study of blood T cell repertoires in COVID-19. Clones were sequenced by immunoSEQ multiplex PCR, and TCRdb holds only the in-frame ones, with some missing. The sample yields fewer than 300,000 clones, approximately 89% seen once. CDR1 is SGHRS and CDR2 is YFSETQ in the germline V gene. The length of the CDR3 is 15 residues. Trimming removed 4 bases at V and 1 base at J, with 14 bases between. This TCR was recovered from a woman aged 25 to 39 with COVID-19, enrolled during active disease. The rearrangement joins TRBV5-1 to TRBJ1-1, with no clear D. Sequenced sample: peripheral blood. In nucleotides, the CDR3 is TGCGCCAGCAGCGACATAACCATACCGAACACTGAAGCTTTCTTT. It codes for CASSDITIPNTEAFF.